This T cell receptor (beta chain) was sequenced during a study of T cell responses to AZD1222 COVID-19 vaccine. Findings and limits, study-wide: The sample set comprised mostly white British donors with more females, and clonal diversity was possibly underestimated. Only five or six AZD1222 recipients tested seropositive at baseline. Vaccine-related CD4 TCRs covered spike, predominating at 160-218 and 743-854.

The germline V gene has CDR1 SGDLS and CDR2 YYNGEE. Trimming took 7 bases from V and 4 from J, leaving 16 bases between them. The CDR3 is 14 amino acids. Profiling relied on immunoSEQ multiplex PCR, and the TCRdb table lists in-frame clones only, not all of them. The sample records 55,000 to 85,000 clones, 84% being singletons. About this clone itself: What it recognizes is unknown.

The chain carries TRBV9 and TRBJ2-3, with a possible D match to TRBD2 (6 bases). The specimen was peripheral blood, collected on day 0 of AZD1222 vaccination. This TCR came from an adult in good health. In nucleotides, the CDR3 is TGTGCCAGCTCGCGGGGTAGAACCGCAGATACGCAGTATTTT. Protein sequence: CASSRGRTADTQYF.